This paragraph covers one T cell receptor (beta chain) sequence. The target of this receptor is not known. The record has no base qualities; no much larger clone is one base away. The data originate from a study of vaccination and CD4 T cells after COVID-19 (dated by TCRdb to between 2020 and 2023). With respect to the entire study: Convalescent patients had a positive SARS-CoV-2 result on nasal swab PCR, and of these patients, fewer than ten had mild disease and one had severe disease. The convalescent cohort included six males and four females, with two Hispanic individuals, seven Caucasians, two Asians and one multiracial person. Participants got two doses of the Pfizer-BioNTech BNT162b2 vaccine (n=8) or two doses of the Moderna mRNA-1273 vaccine (n=2). Post-COVID blood samples were collected from convalescent patients a median of around 96 days after diagnosis, with a range of roughly 35 to 180 days. Post-vaccine blood samples were obtained a median of around 74 days after the second vaccine dose, with a range of about 14 to 241 days. For stimulating the cultures, overlapping spike peptide pools were used, derived from SARS-CoV-2 as well as from the common cold coronaviruses HCoV-NL63, HCoV-OC43 and HCoV-229E. In control cultures, a CEFX viral epitope pool was used as positive control, an HIV-1 Nef peptide pool was used as negative control, or no peptide was added. In fewer than 12 COVID-19 convalescent patients and a few infection-naive healthy vaccine recipients, researchers compared the spike-specific CD4+ TCR repertoire from before mRNA vaccination with the repertoire from after. Results the study describes overall, beyond this receptor: In convalescent patients, a median roughly 85% of post-vaccine SARS-CoV-2-reactive clones were detected only after vaccination, and vaccine-specific priming was suggested by this finding. Only a relatively small number of convalescent patients were included in the study, and early timepoints following natural infection were not analyzed. Nearly all vaccine-specific clones in convalescent patients (304 of 307) were mono-reactive for SARS-CoV-2 spike rather than cross-reactive with common cold coronaviruses. The median number of SARS-CoV-2-reactive clonotypes rose from 21 after infection to 38 after vaccination, but the change was not significant.

CDR1 MNHEY and CDR2 SVGAGI are derived from the germline V gene. The CDR3 runs 18 residues from the cysteine to the phenylalanine. Just CDR3 DNA is preserved here, 54 bases in frame from base 1. Trimming leaves V shorter by 1 base and J shorter by 4 bases, with the junction holding 11 bases beyond the gene matches. The library was generated by PCR. DNA from cultured CD4+ T cells underwent TCR sequencing with the Oncomine TCR Beta short-read assay at the Johns Hopkins FTIC core. Genomic DNA was extracted from the cultured CD4+ T cells with the QIAamp micro DNA kit. Oncomine TCR Beta libraries made from cultured CD4+ T cells were pooled using unique dual indexes and sequenced on an Illumina iSeq 100. The original pipeline was this. Non-productive sequences were removed, and CDR3s that did not start with C, did not end with F or W, or were shorter than 7 amino acids were discarded. The MANAFEST web application identified antigen-specific clonotypes by comparing peptide-stimulated wells against reference wells and other culture wells. Positive clones required FDR below 0.05, an odds ratio above 5, and productive frequency above 0.1% in at least two of three replicate wells. A clonotype was classed as cross-reactive if the clonotype showed significant expansion both in SARS-CoV-2 spike wells and in at least one common cold coronavirus spike condition. Levenshtein distances (stringdist) and unrooted phylogenetic trees (ape) in R version 3.6.1 were used to assess CDR3 homology. The raw public reads went through TCRdb reprocessing: fastp at Q25, MiXCR clone calling, in-frame beta chains kept. A single entry per CDR3 protein holds the most common genes and DNA from its merged rows. These V and J calls derive from TCRdb rather than the authors' analysis. Counted in this sample were roughly 19,000 distinct CDR3 sequences; around 60% of them appeared once. Together, the top ten hold about 8% of the sample.

The treatment or condition label on this specimen signifies: roughly 10-day PBMC culture with coronavirus spike peptide pools or control peptides (ViraFEST assay). The ViraFEST assay was used in the study, in which antigen-specific T cells were expanded with peptide pools and expanded clonotypes were subsequently identified by TCR sequencing. The positive SARS-CoV-2 PCR tests of the convalescent patients were dated from March to December 2020, before the Alpha, Beta and Delta variants emerged in the United States. Each well held 2 million to 2.5 million PBMCs cultured with approximately 9.1 ug/ml peptide pools in IMDM containing around 4.5% human AB serum and 9 to 10 IU/ml IL-2. On days 3 and 7, half of the culture medium was replaced with fresh IL-2-containing medium. CD4+ T cells were isolated after roughly 9 days of culture through negative selection using the EasySep CD4+ T cell isolation kit. Ficoll-Paque Plus gradient centrifugation was used to isolate PBMCs from whole blood, and the isolated PBMCs were then either used fresh or cryopreserved at -140C. In general, triplicate wells were set up for every culture condition.

The rearranged chain carries TRBV6-5 and TRBJ1-2, and TRBD1 aligns with 11 junction nucleotides. Input material: CD4+ T cells from blood, cultured in vitro. The receptor was derived from a human donor who had recovered from COVID-19. The DNA is as follows: TGTGCCAGCAGTTACTTATCCGGGACAGGGGGGAACTTCTATGGCTACACCTTC. Its amino acids are CASSYLSGTGGNFYGYTF.